The text below deals with one TCR beta chain. Measured with immunoSEQ multiplex PCR; TCRdb has only the in-frame clones, and not every one. The sample includes a few hundred thousand clones, around four fifths seen only once; the top ten take roughly 1.1%. The sample originates from a study of blood T cell repertoires in COVID-19. The CDR3 is 14 residues long. Deletions cut 5 bases from V and 3 bases from J, with 13 bases between. Germline CDR1 is MGHRA and CDR2 is YSYEKL. This clonotype was obtained from a woman in her forties or fifties with acute or convalescent COVID-19. Sequenced input: peripheral blood. V and J are TRBV4-1 and TRBJ1-1; TRBD1 might be the D (6 bases). Written as DNA, the CDR3 is TGCGCCAGCAGCTCGAGGGGGAATCACACTGAAGCTTTCTTT. Protein product: CASSSRGNHTEAFF.